This T cell receptor beta chain was recovered during a study of blood T cell repertoires in COVID-19. V was shortened by 0 bases and J by 0 bases, with 3 bases between the two germline ends. Germline assignment: CDR1 SGHRS and CDR2 YFSETQ. The CDR3 covers 13 residues. As processed by the authors: Amplifying reference gene primers gave estimates of nucleated cell counts. Measured with immunoSEQ multiplex PCR; TCRdb has only the in-frame clones, and not every one. V and J calls and clone size are as listed in that table; D and trimming were resolved from the DNA. The table records tens of thousands of clones, 90% of them present only once.

The sample taken for sequencing was peripheral blood. The chain has TRBV5-1 and TRBJ1-2; no reliable D call. The clonotype was recovered from a human donor with active COVID-19. The donor label of this sample is uncertain. CDR3 loop: CASSLDSNYGYTF. CDR3 DNA sequence: TGCGCCAGCAGCTTGGACTCTAACTATGGCTACACCTTC. The variable domain in full, completed from reference TRBV5-1 and TRBJ1-2, reads KAGVTQTPRYLIKTRGQQVTLSCSPISGHRSVSWYQQTPGQGLQFLFEYFSETQRNKGNFPGRFSGRQFSNSRSEMNVSTLELGDSALYLCASSLDSNYGYTFGSGTRLTVV.